Listed below are T cell receptor beta chains from one sample, sequenced in a study of response to subunit inactivated influenza vaccine. TCRdb independently ran MiXCR on the RT-PCR reads; one entry per CDR3 protein. The sample has about 520,000 distinct CDR3 sequences, roughly 7.9% seen once. The sample consisted of PBMCs from blood, taken less than 30 months after vaccination. The receptors stem from a man aged 50 to 69 who received an inactivated influenza vaccine. Each CDR3 is given with its conserved first and last residue. A D gene is named only where the DNA matches it firmly. Size values are once, few and many counts, or a class for expanded clones, and some rows have none.

D gene: NA; clone size: NA; J gene: TRBJ2-7; V gene: TRBV27; CDR3 DNA: TGTGCCAGCAGTTTCTCTTTACCCTCCTACGAGCAGTACTTC; CDR3 protein: CASSFSLPSYEQYF
D gene: TRBD2; clone size: NA; J gene: TRBJ2-3; V gene: TRBV11-2; CDR3 DNA: TGTGCCAGCAGGGCACCTAGCGGGGTCACAGATACGCAGTATTTT; CDR3 protein: CASRAPSGVTDTQYF
D gene: TRBD2; clone size: many; J gene: TRBJ2-1; V gene: TRBV27; CDR3 DNA: TGTGCCAGCAGTCACGGACTAGCGGGGTACAATGAGCAGTTCTTC; CDR3 protein: CASSHGLAGYNEQFF
D gene: NA; clone size: few; J gene: TRBJ2-1; V gene: TRBV27; CDR3 DNA: TGTGCCAGCAGTTCACAAACAGGAACCTCCTACAATGAGCAGTTCTTC; CDR3 protein: CASSSQTGTSYNEQFF
D gene: TRBD2; clone size: few; J gene: TRBJ2-1; V gene: TRBV12-3/TRBV12-4; CDR3 DNA: TGTGCCAGCAGTTTAGGGGCGGGAGGGCCAGATGAGCAGTTCTTC; CDR3 protein: CASSLGAGGPDEQFF
D gene: NA; clone size: many; J gene: TRBJ2-7; V gene: TRBV20-1; CDR3 DNA: TGCAGTGCTAGAGATTCCCGCCGGGGCGTACTCTACGAGCAGTACTTC; CDR3 protein: CSARDSRRGVLYEQYF
D gene: NA; clone size: few; J gene: TRBJ2-3; V gene: TRBV5-1; CDR3 DNA: TGCGCCAGCAGCTTGGAACTCAGCACAGATACGCAGTATTTT; CDR3 protein: CASSLELSTDTQYF
D gene: NA; clone size: few; J gene: TRBJ1-2; V gene: TRBV7-9; CDR3 DNA: TGTGCCAGCAGCTTAGCTAACAAGTCTGGCTACACCTTC; CDR3 protein: CASSLANKSGYTF
D gene: NA; clone size: NA; J gene: TRBJ2-6; V gene: TRBV19; CDR3 DNA: TGTGCCAGTAGTCCAAATAGACGTAGCTCTGGGGCCAACGTCCTGACTTTC; CDR3 protein: CASSPNRRSSGANVLTF
D gene: NA; clone size: NA; J gene: TRBJ2-5; V gene: TRBV6-1; CDR3 DNA: TGTGCCAGCAAATGGCAGGGCGAGAGGACCCAGTACTTC; CDR3 protein: CASKWQGERTQYF
D gene: NA; clone size: many; J gene: TRBJ1-3; V gene: TRBV7-8; CDR3 DNA: TGTGCCAGCAGCTCCTCCGGGGGGTCTGGAAACACCATATATTTT; CDR3 protein: CASSSSGGSGNTIYF
D gene: NA; clone size: many; J gene: TRBJ1-5; V gene: TRBV10-3; CDR3 DNA: TGTGCCTCCGGGGGTTCCAATCAGCCCCAGCATTTT; CDR3 protein: CASGGSNQPQHF
D gene: NA; clone size: many; J gene: TRBJ1-5; V gene: TRBV7-9; CDR3 DNA: TGTGCCAGCAGCTTGGGGGTTGCGGGCAATCAGCCCCAGCATTTT; CDR3 protein: CASSLGVAGNQPQHF
D gene: TRBD1; clone size: many; J gene: TRBJ1-4; V gene: TRBV5-1; CDR3 DNA: TGCGCCAGCAGCGCGGACCGGGACAGCACTGAAAAACTGTTTTTT; CDR3 protein: CASSADRDSTEKLFF
D gene: NA; clone size: many; J gene: TRBJ2-2; V gene: TRBV5-1; CDR3 DNA: TGCGCCAGCAGCTTGACAGGGCGAGAAACCGGGGAGCTGTTTTTT; CDR3 protein: CASSLTGRETGELFF
D gene: TRBD1; clone size: NA; J gene: TRBJ2-2; V gene: TRBV29-1; CDR3 DNA: TGCAGCGTTGCTATGGGGACAGGGCTGTTCGGCACCGGGGAGCTGTTTTTT; CDR3 protein: CSVAMGTGLFGTGELFF
D gene: NA; clone size: few; J gene: TRBJ1-3; V gene: TRBV12-3/TRBV12-4; CDR3 DNA: TGTGCCAGCAGTTTTGGGAGTTACTCTGGAAACACCATATATTTT; CDR3 protein: CASSFGSYSGNTIYF
D gene: NA; clone size: many; J gene: TRBJ2-1; V gene: TRBV5-1; CDR3 DNA: TGCGCCAGCAGCTTGGATTCGGTTGACAATGAGCAGTTCTTC; CDR3 protein: CASSLDSVDNEQFF
D gene: NA; clone size: NA; J gene: TRBJ1-6; V gene: TRBV20-1; CDR3 DNA: TGCAGTGCGGCGGAGGACAGCGGGAATTCACCCCTCCACTTT; CDR3 protein: CSAAEDSGNSPLHF
D gene: NA; clone size: many; J gene: TRBJ2-7; V gene: TRBV10-3; CDR3 DNA: TGTGCCATCAGACCAGGGGGGACAGATCCCTACGAGCAGTACTTC; CDR3 protein: CAIRPGGTDPYEQYF
D gene: TRBD1; clone size: many; J gene: TRBJ1-2; V gene: TRBV11-2; CDR3 DNA: TGTGCCAGCAGCTTAGCCCCACAGGGGGTATACTATGGCTACACCTTC; CDR3 protein: CASSLAPQGVYYGYTF
D gene: TRBD2; clone size: many; J gene: TRBJ2-3; V gene: TRBV15; CDR3 DNA: TGTGCCACCAGCACTCTCCTAGCGGGAGCGTCGACAGATACGCAGTATTTT; CDR3 protein: CATSTLLAGASTDTQYF
D gene: NA; clone size: NA; J gene: TRBJ2-1; V gene: TRBV11-2; CDR3 DNA: TGTGCCAGCAGCTCGATGGGGGTTTGGGATGAGCAGTTCTTC; CDR3 protein: CASSSMGVWDEQFF
D gene: TRBD2; clone size: many; J gene: TRBJ2-3; V gene: TRBV7-2; CDR3 DNA: TGTGCCAGTAGGACTAGCGGCACAGATACGCAGTATTTT; CDR3 protein: CASRTSGTDTQYF
D gene: TRBD2; clone size: NA; J gene: TRBJ2-1; V gene: TRBV10-3; CDR3 DNA: TGTGCCATCAGTGAGGCGGCTAGCGGGGGGTTTGGCTCCTACAATGAGCAGTTCTTC; CDR3 protein: CAISEAASGGFGSYNEQFF
D gene: TRBD1; clone size: many; J gene: TRBJ2-3; V gene: TRBV29-1; CDR3 DNA: TGCAGCCAGGGGGCAGGGGGTTCCTCTAGCACAGATACGCAGTATTTT; CDR3 protein: CSQGAGGSSSTDTQYF
D gene: NA; clone size: many; J gene: TRBJ2-5; V gene: TRBV14; CDR3 DNA: TGTGCCAGCAGCCAAGGACCCACCTCCTTTCACCTTGAGACCCAGTACTTC; CDR3 protein: CASSQGPTSFHLETQYF
D gene: TRBD1; clone size: few; J gene: TRBJ2-1; V gene: TRBV27; CDR3 DNA: TGTGCCAGCAGTTCCGGGACAGGGGAATACAATGAGCAGTTCTTC; CDR3 protein: CASSSGTGEYNEQFF